A single sample is the source of the 7 T cell receptor beta chains below, sequenced in a study of blood T cell repertoires in COVID-19. Profiled with immunoSEQ multiplex PCR; TCRdb holds only in-frame clones, not every one. The table lists approximately 150,000 clones, over 75% of them singletons. Sequences were obtained from peripheral blood. Receptors were obtained from a woman in her forties or fifties with acute or convalescent COVID-19.

V and J are TRBV7-9 and TRBJ1-4; D may be TRBD1 (5 bases). V shed 2 bases and J shed 8 bases, with 9 bases lying between them. This CDR3 region has 13 residues. CDR1 is SEHNR, CDR2 FQNEAQ, per germline (reference sequence). The CDR3: CASSLIAGEKLFF. Written as DNA, the CDR3 is TGTGCCAGCAGCTTAATAGCAGGGGAAAAACTGTTTTTT.

A single count supports this clone. In the same sample, other DNA sequences code for this CDR3. The chain carries TRBV9 and TRBJ2-7; tentative D call: TRBD1 (5 bases). Germline values: CDR1 SGDLS, CDR2 YYNGEE. The CDR3 has 14 residues. V shed 0 bases and J shed 2 bases, with 9 bases lying between them. CDR3 region: CASSVGQIPYEQYF. CDR3 nucleotide sequence: TGTGCCAGCAGCGTAGGACAGATACCCTACGAGCAGTACTTC.

The V gene is TRBV5-1, the J gene TRBJ1-6; TRBD1 is a possible D gene (6 bases). Germline V lookup: CDR1 SGHRS, CDR2 YFSETQ. The CDR3 runs 14 residues. Trimming removed 7 bases from V and 7 bases from J, with 15 bases in between. In nucleotides, the CDR3 is TGCGCCAGCCGATCGGGGAGGGGGAATTCACCCCTCCACTTT. Its protein is CASRSGRGNSPLHF. The variable domain in full, with the rest retrieved from reference TRBV5-1 and TRBJ1-6, is KAGVTQTPRYLIKTRGQQVTLSCSPISGHRSVSWYQQTPGQGLQFLFEYFSETQRNKGNFPGRFSGRQFSNSRSEMNVSTLELGDSALYLCASRSGRGNSPLHFGNGTRLTVT.

The chain couples TRBV18 to TRBJ1-2, with 10 bases matching TRBD1. The germline gives CDR1 KGHSH, CDR2 LQKENI. The CDR3 consists of 14 residues. V gave up 6 bases and J gave up 11 bases; unmatched junction bases: 12. CDR3 DNA sequence: TGTGCCAGCTCGCCCAGTTGGGACAGGGGAAGGTACACCTTC. Encoded protein: CASSPSWDRGRYTF.

This chain links TRBV18 with TRBJ1-1; 7 nucleotides line up with TRBD1. Trimming took 1 base from V and 4 from J; bases not matched to a gene: 6. CDR1 and CDR2 from the germline V gene are KGHSH and LQKENI. The CDR3 is 15 residues long. CDR3: CASSPREGASTEAFF. DNA for the CDR3: TGTGCCAGCTCACCACGTGAGGGGGCAAGCACTGAAGCTTTCTTT.

V and J are TRBV28 and TRBJ1-2; D is uncertain. V lost 4 bases and J 4 bases, leaving 19 bases between the germline ends. The germline V gene has CDR1 MDHEN and CDR2 SYDVKM. The CDR3 loop spans 16 amino acids. Here the CDR3 reads CASSSPQDRRLYGYTF. As DNA, the CDR3 is TGTGCCAGCAGTTCTCCCCAGGATCGTCGGCTCTATGGCTACACCTTC.

The rearrangement uses TRBV6-6 and TRBJ2-7, with a weak D call TRBD1 (6 bases). Germline-derived CDR1 and CDR2 are MNHNY and SVGAGI (reference sequence). The CDR3 extends over 12 amino acids. Trimming shortened V by 2 bases and J by 6 bases, and 8 bases separated the two germline ends. CDR3 in amino acids: CASSYPDSEQYF. CDR3 DNA: TGTGCCAGCAGTTACCCGGACAGCGAGCAGTACTTC.